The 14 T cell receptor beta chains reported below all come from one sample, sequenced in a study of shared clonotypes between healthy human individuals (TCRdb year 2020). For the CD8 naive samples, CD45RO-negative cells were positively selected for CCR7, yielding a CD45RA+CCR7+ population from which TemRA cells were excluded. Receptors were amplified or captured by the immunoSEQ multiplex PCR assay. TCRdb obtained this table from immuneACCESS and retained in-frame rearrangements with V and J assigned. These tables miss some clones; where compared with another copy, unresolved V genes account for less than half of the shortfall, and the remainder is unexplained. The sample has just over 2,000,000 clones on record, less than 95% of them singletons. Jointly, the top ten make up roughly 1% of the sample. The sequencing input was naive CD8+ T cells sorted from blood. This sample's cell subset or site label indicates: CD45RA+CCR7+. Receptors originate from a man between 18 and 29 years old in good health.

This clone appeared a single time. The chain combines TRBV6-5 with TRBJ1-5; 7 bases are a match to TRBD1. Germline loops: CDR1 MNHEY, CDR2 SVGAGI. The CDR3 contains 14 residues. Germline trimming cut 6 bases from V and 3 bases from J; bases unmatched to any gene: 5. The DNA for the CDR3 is TGTGCCAGCAGGGAGACAGGGAACAATCAGCCCCAGCATTTT. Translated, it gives CASRETGNNQPQHF.

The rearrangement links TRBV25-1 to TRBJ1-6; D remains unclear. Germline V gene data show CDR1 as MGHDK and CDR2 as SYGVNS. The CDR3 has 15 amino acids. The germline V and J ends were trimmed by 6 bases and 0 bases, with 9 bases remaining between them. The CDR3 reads CASSPDSSYNSPLHF. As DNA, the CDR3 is TGTGCCAGCAGCCCTGATAGCTCCTATAATTCACCCCTCCACTTT.

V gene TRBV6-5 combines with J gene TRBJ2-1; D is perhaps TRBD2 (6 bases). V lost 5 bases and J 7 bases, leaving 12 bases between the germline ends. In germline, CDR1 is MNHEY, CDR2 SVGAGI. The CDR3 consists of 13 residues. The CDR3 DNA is TGTGCCAGCAGTAAGTTCGGGGGAAATGAGCAGTTCTTC. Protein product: CASSKFGGNEQFF.

CDR3 DNA sequence: TGTGCCAGCAACACAGGGGGGGATGGCTACACCTTC. Protein sequence: CASNTGGDGYTF. The V gene is TRBV6-5, the J gene TRBJ1-2; TRBD1 matches 8 bases. The V segment lost 7 bases and the J segment 6 bases; nucleotides outside the gene matches: 4. The CDR3 length is 12 residues. Germline V lookup: CDR1 MNHEY, CDR2 SVGAGI.

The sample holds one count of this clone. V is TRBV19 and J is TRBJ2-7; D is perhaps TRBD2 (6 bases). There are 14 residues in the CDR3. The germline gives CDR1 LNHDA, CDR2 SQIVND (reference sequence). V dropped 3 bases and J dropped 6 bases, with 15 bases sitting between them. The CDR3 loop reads CASSIVGGGAEQYF. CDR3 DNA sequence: TGTGCCAGTAGTATCGTGGGGGGTGGAGCCGAGCAGTACTTC.

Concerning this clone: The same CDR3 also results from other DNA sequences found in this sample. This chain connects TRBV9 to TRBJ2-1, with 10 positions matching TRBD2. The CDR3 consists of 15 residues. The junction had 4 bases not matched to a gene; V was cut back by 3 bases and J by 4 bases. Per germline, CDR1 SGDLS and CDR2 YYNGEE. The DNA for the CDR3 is TGTGCCAGCAGCGCAGGACTAGCGGAGTACAATGAGCAGTTCTTC. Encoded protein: CASSAGLAEYNEQFF.

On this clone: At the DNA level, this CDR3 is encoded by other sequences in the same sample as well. The CDR3 bases are TGTGCCAGCAGTTACGGTCAGGGAAACTACGAGCAGTACTTC. Translated: CASSYGQGNYEQYF. The rearrangement uses TRBV6-5 and TRBJ2-7; a weak D match, TRBD1 (5 bases). Per the germline V gene, CDR1 is MNHEY and CDR2 is SVGAGI. The V end lost 2 bases, the J end lost 3 bases, and 11 bases lay between the germline ends. This CDR3 is built from 14 residues.

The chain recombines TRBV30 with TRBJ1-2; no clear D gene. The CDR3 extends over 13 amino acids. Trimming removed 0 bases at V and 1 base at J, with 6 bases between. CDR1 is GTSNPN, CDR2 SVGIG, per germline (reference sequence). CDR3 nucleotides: TGTGCCTGGAGTGTCGGCTTTAACTATGGCTACACCTTC. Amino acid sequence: CAWSVGFNYGYTF.

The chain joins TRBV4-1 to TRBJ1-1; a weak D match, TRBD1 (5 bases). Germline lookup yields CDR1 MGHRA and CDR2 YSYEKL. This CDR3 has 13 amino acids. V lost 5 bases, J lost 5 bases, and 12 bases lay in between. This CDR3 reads CASSILGGTEAFF. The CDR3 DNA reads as TGCGCCAGCAGCATACTTGGGGGAACTGAAGCTTTCTTT.

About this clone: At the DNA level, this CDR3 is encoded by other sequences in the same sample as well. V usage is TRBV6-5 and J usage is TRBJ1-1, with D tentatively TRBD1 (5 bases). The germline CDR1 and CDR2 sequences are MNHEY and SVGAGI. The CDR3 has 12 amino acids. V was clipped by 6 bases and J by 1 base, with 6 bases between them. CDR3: CASSQGNTEAFF. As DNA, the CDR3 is TGTGCCAGCAGCCAGGGGAACACTGAAGCTTTCTTT.

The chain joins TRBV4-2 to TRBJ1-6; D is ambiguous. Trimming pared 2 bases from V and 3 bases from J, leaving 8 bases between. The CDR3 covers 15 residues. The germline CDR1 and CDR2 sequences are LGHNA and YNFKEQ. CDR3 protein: CASSQPTDYNSPLHF. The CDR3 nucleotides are TGTGCCAGCAGCCAACCGACGGACTATAATTCACCCCTCCACTTT.

The CDR3: CASRSDRGTSNIQYF. The CDR3 DNA reads TGTGCCAGCAGGTCCGACAGGGGGACGTCAAACATTCAGTACTTC. The chain combines TRBV4-2 with TRBJ2-4, with 9 bases aligning to TRBD1. CDR3 length: 15 amino acids. Germline CDR1 LGHNA, CDR2 YNFKEQ. V shed 6 bases and J 6 bases; nucleotides not matched to a gene: 9.

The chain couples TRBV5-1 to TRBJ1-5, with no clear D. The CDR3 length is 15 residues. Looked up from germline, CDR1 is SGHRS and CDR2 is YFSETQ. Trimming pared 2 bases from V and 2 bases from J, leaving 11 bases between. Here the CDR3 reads CASSLSGGGNQPQHF. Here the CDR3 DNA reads TGCGCCAGCAGCTTATCGGGCGGCGGCAATCAGCCCCAGCATTTT.

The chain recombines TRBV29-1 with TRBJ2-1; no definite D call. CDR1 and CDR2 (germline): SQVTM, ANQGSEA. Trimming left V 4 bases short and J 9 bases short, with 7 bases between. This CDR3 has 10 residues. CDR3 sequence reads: CSVAVLEQFF. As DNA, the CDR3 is TGCAGCGTTGCGGTACTTGAGCAGTTCTTC.